This record covers a single T cell receptor beta chain. Original data processing: Amplification from reference gene primers served as the basis for estimated nucleated cell counts. The repertoire was sequenced with immunoSEQ multiplex PCR; TCRdb's copy has only in-frame clones and lacks some. Clonal size and the V and J genes are those of that table, whereas D and trimming came from the DNA. The repertoire includes roughly 300,000 clones, around 87% of them detected once, and about 5.2% sits in the top ten. This entry belongs to a study of blood T cell repertoires in COVID-19. J gave up 4 bases and V 5 bases, and 10 bases lay outside the gene matches. The CDR3 contains 17 residues. Per the germline V gene, CDR1 is KGHDR and CDR2 is SFDVKD.

What was sequenced was PBMCs or T cells enriched from blood (not recorded which). The rearrangement links TRBV24-1 to TRBJ2-1; 10 nucleotides align to TRBD1. This receptor was taken from a woman between 25 and 40 years old who had recovered from COVID-19. Here the CDR3 DNA reads TGTGCCACCAGTGTTACACCCGGGACAGGGGCTTACAATGAGCAGTTCTTC. This codes for CATSVTPGTGAYNEQFF.